Below, 16 T cell receptor beta chains from the same sample are listed, as sequenced in a study of blood T cell repertoires in COVID-19. The protocol was immunoSEQ multiplex PCR, while the TCRdb copy is restricted to in-frame clones and leaves out a portion. The table includes approximately 140,000 clones, roughly 84% detected once. Sequences were obtained from PBMCs or T cells enriched from blood (not recorded which). Receptor source: a man over 45 in a cohort exposed to, infected with or recovered from COVID-19 (not recorded which).

The chain recombines TRBV5-6 with TRBJ1-2; 11 bases are shared with TRBD1. CDR3 length: 15 residues. The trim removed 0 bases at V and 6 bases at J, leaving 4 bases unmatched. Germline V gene lookup returns CDR1 SGHDT and CDR2 YYEEEE. The CDR3 loop reads CASSLAGTGGNGYTF. The DNA for the CDR3 is TGTGCCAGCAGCTTGGCCGGGACAGGGGGGAATGGCTACACCTTC.

The chain links TRBV28 to TRBJ2-2; weak D call: TRBD2 (7 bases). CDR3 length equals 14 residues. V was shortened by 2 bases and J by 6 bases, with 10 bases between the two germline ends. Germline assignment: CDR1 MDHEN and CDR2 SYDVKM. CDR3 sequence reads: CASSLGGGAGELFF. The CDR3 bases are TGTGCCAGCAGTTTAGGAGGGGGGGCCGGGGAGCTGTTTTTT.

The chain links TRBV5-1 to TRBJ1-6, with 11 bases matching TRBD1. Germline-derived CDR1 and CDR2 are SGHRS and YFSETQ. V gave up 4 bases and J gave up 10 bases; unmatched junction bases: 7. The CDR3 length is 15 residues. The CDR3 sequence is CASSHGQGAQSPLHF. CDR3 coding DNA: TGCGCCAGCAGCCACGGACAGGGGGCTCAATCACCCCTCCACTTT.

This clone came up a few times. The V call is TRBV9, the J call TRBJ2-1; D is undetermined. Germline CDR1 reads SGDLS; CDR2 reads YYNGEE. This CDR3 comprises 16 residues. V was shortened by 3 bases and J by 1 base, with 14 bases between the two germline ends. The CDR3 spells CASSEYGDSSYNEQFF. The DNA of the CDR3 is TGTGCCAGCAGCGAGTATGGCGACTCTTCCTACAATGAGCAGTTCTTC.

The chain is built from TRBV7-9 and TRBJ2-7; TRBD1 is a possible D gene (6 bases). The ends were cut back, 5 bases at V and 5 bases at J, with 13 bases in the middle. Germline V gene lookup returns CDR1 SEHNR and CDR2 FQNEAQ (reference sequence). This CDR3 region has 13 residues. CDR3 region: CASSLRGSDEQYF. In nucleotides, the CDR3 is TGTGCCAGCAGCCTGAGGGGGTCGGACGAGCAGTACTTC. Combining the CDR3 with reference TRBV7-9 and TRBJ2-7 gives the whole variable domain DTGVSQNPRHKITKRGQNVTFRCDPISEHNRLYWYRQTLGQGPEFLTYFQNEAQLEKSRLLSDRFSAERPKGSFSTLEIQRTEQGDSAMYLCASSLRGSDEQYFGPGTRLTVT.

The chain recombines TRBV4-3 with TRBJ2-2, with D possibly being TRBD1 (6 bases). Germline assignment: CDR1 LGHNA and CDR2 YSLEER. There are 17 residues in the CDR3. The germline V and J ends were trimmed by 0 bases and 4 bases, with 15 bases remaining between them. CDR3 sequence (DNA): TGCGCCAGCAGCCAAGAGAGTGCAGGGGCGGGCACCGGGGAGCTGTTTTTT. Translation: CASSQESAGAGTGELFF.

V gene TRBV5-1 combines with J gene TRBJ2-5, with 10 bases that match TRBD2. J was trimmed by 3 bases and V by 1 base; bases with no gene match: 24. Germline V gene sequence: CDR1 SGHRS, CDR2 YFSETQ. The CDR3 loop spans 22 amino acids. CDR3 sequence (DNA): TGCGCCAGCAGCTTGAGGGCCAGGGAGCCCCTTCAGATAGCGGGAGGCGAAGAGACCCAGTACTTC. Translation: CASSLRAREPLQIAGGEETQYF.

The gene calls are TRBV28 and TRBJ1-5; D is unresolved. The CDR3 is made up of 14 amino acids. The ends were cut back, 7 bases at V and 1 base at J, with 11 bases in the middle. Germline loops: CDR1 MDHEN, CDR2 SYDVKM. The chain's CDR3 is CASILGGSNQPQHF. The CDR3 nucleotides read TGTGCCAGCATCCTTGGAGGGAGCAATCAGCCCCAGCATTTT.

CDR3 in amino acids: CASSQDSSGNPYEQYF. CDR3 in DNA: TGTGCCAGCAGCCAGGATTCTAGCGGGAATCCCTACGAGCAGTACTTC. The genes are TRBV4-2 and TRBJ2-7; 9 bases match TRBD2. With 3 bases clipped from V and 2 bases from J, the junction kept 8 bases outside the gene matches. This CDR3 is 16 amino acids long. Germline-derived CDR1 and CDR2 are LGHNA and YNFKEQ.

The chain uses TRBV6-5 and TRBJ2-1; TRBD2 agrees at 14 bases. V dropped 1 base and J dropped 8; count of bases not matched to a gene: 1. This CDR3 contains 15 residues. The germline V gene has CDR1 MNHEY and CDR2 SVGAGI. The CDR3 coding sequence is TGTGCCAGCAGTTACTTGGGACTAGCGGGGGATGAGCAGTTCTTC. This gives the protein CASSYLGLAGDEQFF.

A single count supports this clone. The J gene is TRBJ1-4, the V gene TRBV3-1 (or the pseudogene TRBV3-2); perhaps TRBD1 as D (5 bases). The CDR3 covers 15 residues. V shed 8 bases and J shed 7 bases, with 20 bases lying between them. Germline loops: CDR1 LGHDT, CDR2 YNNKEL (reference sequence). CDR3 sequence (DNA): TGTGCCAGCGGCGGGGCTTCCACACTGGGTGAAAAACTGTTTTTT. Amino acids: CASGGASTLGEKLFF.

The genes are TRBV6-5 and TRBJ1-4, with TRBD1 matching over 7 bases. Trimming removed 7 bases from V and 7 bases from J; junction bases left unmatched: 12. Germline V gives CDR1 MNHEY, CDR2 SVGAGI. The CDR3 covers 15 residues. In DNA, the CDR3 is TGTGCCAGCACTACTCTCAGGGCAGGGGGTGAAAAACTGTTTTTT. Translating it yields CASTTLRAGGEKLFF.

The chain links TRBV7-8 to TRBJ1-5; D not certain. Trimming pared 1 base from V and 7 bases from J, leaving 8 bases between. The length of the CDR3 is 13 residues. The germline CDR1 and CDR2 sequences are SGHVS and FQNEAQ. CDR3 sequence: CASSLERSQPQHF. CDR3 sequence (DNA): TGTGCCAGCAGCTTAGAAAGAAGCCAGCCCCAGCATTTT.

The chain links TRBV18 to TRBJ2-1; 10 bases are a match to TRBD1. Germline V gene lookup returns CDR1 KGHSH and CDR2 LQKENI. The junction had 6 bases not matched to a gene; V was cut back by 3 bases and J by 1 base. The CDR3 extends over 17 amino acids. The CDR3 DNA is TGTGCCAGCTCACCGGGACAGGGGCCCGGGTCCTACAATGAGCAGTTCTTC. This codes for CASSPGQGPGSYNEQFF.

The rearrangement joins TRBV6-5 to TRBJ2-2; 8 bases align to TRBD1. CDR3 size: 14 residues. V trimming: 5 bases; J trimming: 1 base; junction bases outside the gene matches: 0. Germline loops: CDR1 MNHEY, CDR2 SVGAGI. The CDR3, as DNA: TGTGCCAGCAGTACAGGGGGGAACACCGGGGAGCTGTTTTTT. Encoded protein: CASSTGGNTGELFF.

V usage is TRBV5-6 and J usage is TRBJ1-1, with D possibly matching TRBD1 (5 bases). Trimming removed 4 bases from V and 3 bases from J, with 13 bases in between. CDR3 size: 14 residues. CDR1 and CDR2 from the germline V gene are SGHDT and YYEEEE. CDR3 DNA sequence: TGTGCCAGCAGCCGACTGGGGACTGACACTGAAGCTTTCTTT. Its translation: CASSRLGTDTEAFF. Complete variable domain (other parts from reference TRBV5-6 and TRBJ1-1): DAGVTQSPTHLIKTRGQQVTLRCSPKSGHDTVSWYQQALGQGPQFIFQYYEEEERQRGNFPDRFSGHQFPNYSSELNVNALLLGDSALYLCASSRLGTDTEAFFGQGTRLTVV.